Included here is one T cell receptor (beta chain) sequence, with context. Its antigen is not known. This sample was included in a study of response to subunit inactivated influenza vaccine. Overall study findings and caveats: The study's authors posited that every seasonal influenza vaccination enlists few new T cells.

V shed 4 bases, J shed 4 bases, and the junction held 8 bases outside the gene matches. The CDR3 length is 15 residues. TCRdb redid the calling of the RT-PCR reads with MiXCR, one entry per CDR3 protein. The profile shows some 480,000 distinct CDR3 sequences, 11% of them singletons. The clonotype originates from a man aged 45-65 years who received an inactivated influenza vaccine. Sequenced material: PBMCs from blood, taken roughly 45 days after vaccination. The chain employs TRBV12-3 or TRBV12-4 and TRBJ2-5; 8 nucleotides line up with TRBD1. The CDR3 spells CASSSDPGGGETQYF. The DNA of the CDR3 is TGTGCCAGCAGTTCCGACCCAGGGGGCGGAGAGACCCAGTACTTC.